This T cell receptor beta chain was observed in a study of cytomegalovirus exposure and HLA in healthy donors. On the study more broadly: Earlier work reported roughly 120 million unique TCR beta sequences from 150 million to 200 million T cells. General observations from the study: Presence/absence analyses assumed roughly uniform sequencing depth across donors, which may not hold. Whilst most TCR sequences proved rare, a subset of public TCRs occurred across many donors. In an earlier analysis, most TCR beta V segments were productive about 87% or about 30% of the time.

For this clone: Antigen specificity is unknown.

V lost 6 bases to trimming and J lost 0 bases, with 10 bases between them. The germline gives CDR1 SNHLY, CDR2 FYNNEI. There are 14 residues in the CDR3. PCR involved 60 Vbeta and 13 Jbeta primers. Some clones are missing from TCRdb's copy, which holds only in-frame ones; the method was immunoSEQ multiplex PCR. The top ten hold under 2% of the sample, which has 150,000 to 200,000 clones, less than 90% seen once. Source material: PBMCs. The sequence derives from a man younger than 30 in good health and CMV-seronegative. V is TRBV2 and J is TRBJ2-3; D remains unclear. CDR3 sequence: CASRLAPSTDTQYF. CDR3 DNA sequence: TGTGCCAGCAGATTAGCCCCTAGCACAGATACGCAGTATTTT.